What follows are 19 T cell receptor beta chains derived from one specimen sequenced in a study of radiotherapy plus CTLA-4 blockade in lung cancer. The table came from immunoSEQ multiplex PCR; TCRdb's copy has only in-frame clones and leaves some out. The profile shows about 110,000 clones, 70% to 90% of them singletons. This sample comprised peripheral blood, obtained from a patient treated with radiotherapy plus ipilimumab. Receptors were obtained from a human donor with non-small cell lung cancer that progressed on radiotherapy plus ipilimumab. Some clones in this sample may be carry-over from other donors' samples.

The chain recombines TRBV27 with TRBJ2-3; 7 bases are shared with TRBD1. The CDR3 runs 14 residues. Per the germline V gene, CDR1 is MNHEY and CDR2 is SMNVEV (reference sequence). With 5 bases clipped from V and 4 bases from J, the junction kept 6 bases outside the gene matches. The CDR3 protein is CASSPLGQSDTQYF. CDR3 nucleotide sequence: TGTGCCAGCAGTCCTCTGGGACAGTCAGATACGCAGTATTTT.

This clone occurred once. This chain connects TRBV5-1 to TRBJ2-7; D is possibly TRBD1 or TRBD2 (5 bases each). The CDR3 extends over 12 amino acids. The V gene lost 3 bases and the J gene lost 6 bases, with 10 bases spanning the gap. Germline assignment: CDR1 SGHRS and CDR2 YFSETQ. The CDR3 loop reads CASSWAGSEQYF. The CDR3 DNA reads TGCGCCAGCAGCTGGGCAGGGAGCGAGCAGTACTTC. Using reference TRBV5-1 and TRBJ2-7 for the parts outside the CDR3, the full variable domain is KAGVTQTPRYLIKTRGQQVTLSCSPISGHRSVSWYQQTPGQGLQFLFEYFSETQRNKGNFPGRFSGRQFSNSRSEMNVSTLELGDSALYLCASSWAGSEQYFGPGTRLTVT.

The rearrangement joins TRBV11-2 to TRBJ2-7, with D possibly matching TRBD2 (5 bases). The CDR3 runs to 15 residues. Germline V lookup: CDR1 SGHAT, CDR2 FQNNGV. V dropped 4 bases and J dropped 3 bases, with 16 bases sitting between them. CDR3 coding DNA: TGTGCCAGCAGCTACCTTGGTCGGGGTAGCTACGAGCAGTACTTC. Protein product: CASSYLGRGSYEQYF.

The V call is TRBV21-1, the J call TRBJ1-1; TRBD1 is the table's D call and was not checked against the DNA. TRBV21-1 is marked as a pseudogene. CDR3 length: 18 residues. CDR3 coding DNA: TGTGCCAGCAGCAGGGACAGGAGGAGGGCCACCTGGGACACTGAAGCTTTCTTT. Translated, it gives CASSRDRRRATWDTEAFF.

This clone was detected only once. The chain combines TRBV6-5 with TRBJ1-6, with D possibly being TRBD1 (5 bases). Per the germline V gene, CDR1 is MNHEY and CDR2 is SVGAGI. This CDR3 is built from 14 residues. The germline V and J ends were trimmed by 6 bases and 6 bases, with 12 bases remaining between them. Here the CDR3 reads CASSDRGRNSPLHF. CDR3 nucleotides: TGTGCCAGCAGCGACCGGGGCCGTAATTCACCCCTCCACTTT.

V gene TRBV5-1 combines with J gene TRBJ1-3, with D perhaps matching TRBD1 (6 bases). Germline-derived CDR1 and CDR2 are SGHRS and YFSETQ. The V end was cut by 3 bases, the J end by 4 bases, with 14 bases between. The CDR3 length is 15 residues. CDR3 nucleotides: TGCGCCAGCAGCTCAATAGGGGGACCCGGAAACACCATATATTTT. Translating gives CASSSIGGPGNTIYF.

The rearrangement uses TRBV7-9 and TRBJ2-2; D unclear. With 1 base removed from V and 2 bases from J, the gap between germline ends came to 5 bases. The CDR3 runs to 14 residues. Germline V gene data show CDR1 as SEHNR and CDR2 as FQNEAQ (reference sequence). The CDR3 bases are TGTGCCAGCAGCTTAGTTTCCAACACCGGGGAGCTGTTTTTT. This gives the protein CASSLVSNTGELFF.

The chain joins TRBV18 to TRBJ1-4; D is uncertain. CDR3 size: 14 residues. V shed 6 bases and J shed 0 bases, with 8 bases lying between them. The germline CDR1 and CDR2 sequences are KGHSH and LQKENI. For the CDR3, the DNA is TGTGCCAGCTCCCGGGCCGCAACTAATGAAAAACTGTTTTTT. It yields the protein CASSRAATNEKLFF.

The gene calls are TRBV7-2 and TRBJ1-1; D not certain. Deletions cut 3 bases from V and 3 bases from J, with 8 bases between. This CDR3 is built from 13 residues. Germline V gene sequence: CDR1 SGHTA, CDR2 FQGNSA. The DNA for the CDR3 is TGTGCCAGCAGCTTTCGAATTTACACTGAAGCTTTCTTT. Translated, it gives CASSFRIYTEAFF.

This chain links TRBV5-4 with TRBJ1-2, with D uncertain. This CDR3 is built from 13 residues. Deletions cut 2 bases from V and 6 bases from J, with 11 bases between. Germline V CDR1 and CDR2: SGHNT, YYREEE (reference sequence). The CDR3 nucleotides read TGTGCCAGCAGCTTAACCCCAGAAAATGGCTACACCTTC. Translated, it gives CASSLTPENGYTF.

The V call is TRBV11-3, the J call TRBJ2-5; D perhaps matches TRBD2 (5 bases). Germline CDR1 SGHNT, CDR2 YENEEA. This CDR3 comprises 13 residues. V lost 4 bases, J lost 11 bases, and 17 bases lay in between. The CDR3 DNA is TGTGCCAGCAGCTATAATCGCCGGGGTTGGCAGTACTTC. This encodes CASSYNRRGWQYF.

The rearrangement uses TRBV9 and TRBJ1-5; 10 bases line up with TRBD1. Germline V gene sequence: CDR1 SGDLS, CDR2 YYNGEE. This CDR3 contains 17 residues. V was clipped by 3 bases and J by 4 bases; unmatched bases: 10. CDR3 protein: CASSATPGQGLNQPQHF. In nucleotides, the CDR3 is TGTGCCAGCAGCGCGACCCCGGGACAGGGGTTAAATCAGCCCCAGCATTTT.

J is TRBJ1-4 and V is TRBV28; possibly TRBD1 for D (5 bases). The CDR3 is 15 residues long. Trimming pared 3 bases from V and 8 bases from J, leaving 16 bases between. Germline-derived CDR1 and CDR2 are MDHEN and SYDVKM. Here the CDR3 reads CASSFPGPRDEKLFF. In DNA, the CDR3 is TGTGCCAGCAGTTTTCCGGGACCCCGGGACGAAAAACTGTTTTTT. Supplemented by reference TRBV28 and TRBJ1-4, the full variable domain reads DVKVTQSSRYLVKRTGEKVFLECVQDMDHENMFWYRQDPGLGLRLIYFSYDVKMKEKGDIPEGYSVSREKKERFSLILESASTNQTSMYLCASSFPGPRDEKLFFGSGTQLSVL.

This rearrangement joins TRBV7-8 to TRBJ1-5, with TRBD1 matching 7 bases. The CDR3 is made up of 12 amino acids. The germline CDR1 and CDR2 sequences are SGHVS and FQNEAQ. V dropped 5 bases and J dropped 11; count of bases not matched to a gene: 6. The CDR3 DNA is TGTGCCAGCAGCCGTGACAGGGCGTCCCAGCATTTT. It translates to CASSRDRASQHF.

The chain employs TRBV5-4 and TRBJ2-7, with D unclear. Germline CDR1 SGHNT, CDR2 YYREEE (reference sequence). The CDR3 runs 12 residues. Deletions cut 0 bases from V and 6 bases from J, with 7 bases between. The CDR3 is CASSLGGGEQYF. DNA of the CDR3: TGTGCCAGCAGCTTGGGGGGTGGCGAGCAGTACTTC.

The CDR3 DNA sequence: TGTGCCAGCAGACTGGGGGCTGACCATTGGGGAGAGACCCAGTACTTC. It codes for CASRLGADHWGETQYF. The chain has TRBV7-2 and TRBJ2-5; D is possibly TRBD1 (6 bases). V gave up 6 bases and J gave up 4 bases, with 21 bases separating them. The CDR3 covers 16 residues. CDR1 SGHTA and CDR2 FQGNSA come from the germline V gene.

This chain uses TRBV11-3 with TRBJ2-5, with TRBD2 matching over 8 bases. The germline V gene has CDR1 SGHNT and CDR2 YENEEA. There are 13 residues in the CDR3. The J segment lost 2 bases and the V segment lost 4 bases, leaving 0 bases of the junction unmatched. CDR3: CASSSGGQETQYF. The CDR3, as DNA: TGTGCCAGCAGCTCGGGGGGGCAAGAGACCCAGTACTTC.

The chain recombines TRBV2 with TRBJ2-7; a possible D gene is TRBD1 (6 bases). The CDR3 loop spans 14 amino acids. V was shortened by 2 bases and J by 5 bases, with 13 bases between the two germline ends. The V gene's germline CDR1 is SNHLY and CDR2 FYNNEI. The CDR3 nucleotides read TGTGCCAGCAGTGAACGACAGGTCTCAGACGAGCAGTACTTC. Its protein product is CASSERQVSDEQYF.

The chain couples TRBV7-9 to TRBJ1-2; no definite D call. Germline lookup yields CDR1 SEHNR and CDR2 FQNEAQ (reference sequence). The length of the CDR3 is 11 residues. The V end was cut by 4 bases, the J end by 10 bases, with 10 bases between. As DNA, the CDR3 is TGTGCCAGCAGCTCCGGGCCTTTCTACACCTTC. Translated, it gives CASSSGPFYTF. The variable domain in full, with the rest retrieved from reference TRBV7-9 and TRBJ1-2, is DTGVSQNPRHKITKRGQNVTFRCDPISEHNRLYWYRQTLGQGPEFLTYFQNEAQLEKSRLLSDRFSAERPKGSFSTLEIQRTEQGDSAMYLCASSSGPFYTFGSGTRLTVV.